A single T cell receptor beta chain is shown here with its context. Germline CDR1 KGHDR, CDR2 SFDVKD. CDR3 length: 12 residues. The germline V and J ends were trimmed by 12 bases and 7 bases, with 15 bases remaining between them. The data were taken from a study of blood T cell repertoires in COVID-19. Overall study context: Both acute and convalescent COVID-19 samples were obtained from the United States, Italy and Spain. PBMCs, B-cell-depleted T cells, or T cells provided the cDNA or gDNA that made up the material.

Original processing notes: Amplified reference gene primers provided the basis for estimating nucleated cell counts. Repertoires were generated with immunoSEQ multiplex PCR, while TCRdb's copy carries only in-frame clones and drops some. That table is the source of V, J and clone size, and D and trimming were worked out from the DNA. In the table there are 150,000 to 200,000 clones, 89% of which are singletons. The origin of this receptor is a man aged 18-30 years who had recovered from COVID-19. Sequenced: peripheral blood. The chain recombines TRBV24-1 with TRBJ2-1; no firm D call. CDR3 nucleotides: TGTGCCGCCTCCGGATCGAGGAATGAGCAGTTCTTC. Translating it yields CAASGSRNEQFF.